This T cell receptor beta chain was documented in a study of shared clonotypes between healthy human individuals. General study points: A generally larger estimated richness was seen in naive subsets than in memory subsets.

This CDR3 contains 13 residues. Between the trimmed V and J ends, which lost 5 bases and 5 bases, there was a span of 11 bases. CDR1 is SEHNR, CDR2 FQNEAQ, per germline (reference sequence). Terminally differentiated effector memory CD45RA+ cells were excluded by CCR7 positive selection of CD45RO-negative cells. Sequencing used immunoSEQ multiplex PCR; TCRdb keeps in-frame clones, though not all of them. The sample comprises approximately 810,000 clones, about 91% of which are singletons, and 24% rests with the top ten. For this clone: Its antigen is undetermined.

The clonotype originates from a man aged 25 to 40 in good health. Sequenced input: naive CD8+ T cells sorted from blood. The chain carries TRBV7-9 and TRBJ2-3; weak D call: TRBD2 (5 bases). CDR3 sequence reads: CASSRNGGDTQYF. Written as DNA, the CDR3 is TGTGCCAGCAGCCGAAATGGAGGAGATACGCAGTATTTT.